The rows below give T cell receptor beta chains drawn from one sample of a study of shared clonotypes between healthy human individuals. Sequencing used immunoSEQ multiplex PCR; TCRdb keeps in-frame clones, though not all of them. This table holds roughly 1,500,000 clones, 97% to 99% found once. Sequenced sample: naive CD4+ T cells sorted from blood. The receptors originated from a man in his thirties or forties in good health. CDR3s include the opening cysteine and the closing phenylalanine or tryptophan. The D gene is left open where the match is weak.

length: 14; D: -; V: TRBV2; J: TRBJ1-4; DNA: TGTGCCAGCAGTCAATGGACGGGAGAGGAAAAACTGTTTTTT; CDR3: CASSQWTGEEKLFF
length: 15; D: -; V: TRBV19; J: TRBJ2-7; DNA: TGTGCCAGTAGTATGGGCGGGTCCCAAACCTACGAGCAGTACTTC; CDR3: CASSMGGSQTYEQYF
length: 15; D: -; V: TRBV9; J: TRBJ2-7; DNA: TGTGCCAGCAGCGTAGACACAGGGAGGCCCTACGAGCAGTACTTC; CDR3: CASSVDTGRPYEQYF
length: 16; D: -; V: TRBV18; J: TRBJ1-3; DNA: TGTGCCAGCTCACCACGGCAGGGACCCTCTGGAAACACCATATATTTT; CDR3: CASSPRQGPSGNTIYF
length: 13; D: -; V: TRBV29-1; J: TRBJ2-5; DNA: TGCAGCGTTGAAGATCGCTGGAAGGAGACCCAGTACTTC; CDR3: CSVEDRWKETQYF
length: 12; D: -; V: TRBV7-2; J: TRBJ2-3; DNA: TGTGCCAGCAGCTTCGGGGGAGATACGCAGTATTTT; CDR3: CASSFGGDTQYF
length: 13; D: -; V: TRBV5-1; J: TRBJ1-1; DNA: TGCGCCAGCAGCTTGACAGGGACCGCTGAAGCTTTCTTT; CDR3: CASSLTGTAEAFF
length: 20; D: TRBD2; V: TRBV6-4; J: TRBJ2-3; DNA: TGTGCCAGCAGGACCAGAGCGACTAGCGGGAGAAAGTCTACCACAGATACGCAGTATTTT; CDR3: CASRTRATSGRKSTTDTQYF
length: 16; D: TRBD1; V: TRBV28; J: TRBJ1-5; DNA: TGTGCCAGCAGTTTGGAACAGGGGTTCAGCAATCAGCCCCAGCATTTT; CDR3: CASSLEQGFSNQPQHF
length: 11; D: -; V: TRBV20-1; J: TRBJ2-5; DNA: TGCAGTGCTAGAGTGTCGGAGACCCAGTACTTC; CDR3: CSARVSETQYF
length: 16; D: TRBD1; V: TRBV18; J: TRBJ1-3; DNA: TGTGCCAGCTCACCTTCGGACAGGGCGCCAGGAAACACCATATATTTT; CDR3: CASSPSDRAPGNTIYF
length: 15; D: TRBD2; V: TRBV10-2; J: TRBJ2-1; DNA: TGCGCCAGCAGGGTCAGCGGGAGGGCCTACAATGAGCAGTTCTTC; CDR3: CASRVSGRAYNEQFF
length: 15; D: TRBD1; V: TRBV7-1; J: TRBJ2-7; DNA: TGTGCCAGCAGCTTAGTGGGGACAGGGGCGGGAGAGCAGTACTTC; CDR3: CASSLVGTGAGEQYF
length: 15; D: TRBD2; V: TRBV7-2; J: TRBJ2-7; DNA: TGTGCCAGCAGCTTAGAACTAGCGGGAGGGAGGGAGCAGTACTTC; CDR3: CASSLELAGGREQYF
length: 19; D: -; V: TRBV7-2; J: TRBJ1-5; DNA: TGTGCCAGCAGCTTAGAGCCCCGGTCTCAGGGCATTAGCAATCAGCCCCAGCATTTT; CDR3: CASSLEPRSQGISNQPQHF
length: 16; D: TRBD2; V: TRBV9; J: TRBJ2-7; DNA: TGTGCCAGCAGCAGGATAGCGGGAGGGCAAATCTACGAGCAGTACTTC; CDR3: CASSRIAGGQIYEQYF
length: 14; D: -; V: TRBV5-4; J: TRBJ2-7; DNA: TGTGCCAGCAGCTTGGGTGGGGCAAACTACGAGCAGTACTTC; CDR3: CASSLGGANYEQYF
length: 16; D: -; V: TRBV5-1; J: TRBJ2-3; DNA: TGCGCCAGCAGCCGGACCCGGGACTCCGGCAAAGATACGCAGTATTTT; CDR3: CASSRTRDSGKDTQYF
length: 15; D: -; V: TRBV27; J: TRBJ2-7; DNA: TGTGCCAGCAGTCCACGTGGGGGGATGATCTACGAGCAGTACTTC; CDR3: CASSPRGGMIYEQYF
length: 13; D: -; V: TRBV5-1; J: TRBJ1-1; DNA: TGCGCCAGCAGCTTGGATCCGGGGGCTGAAGCTTTCTTT; CDR3: CASSLDPGAEAFF
length: 15; D: -; V: TRBV29-1; J: TRBJ1-1; DNA: TGCAGCGTGACGCCAGGGATGGGGATGAACACTGAAGCTTTCTTT; CDR3: CSVTPGMGMNTEAFF
length: 13; D: -; V: TRBV28; J: TRBJ1-2; DNA: TGTGCCAGCTCCTTTCTCGGGGGCTATGGCTACACCTTC; CDR3: CASSFLGGYGYTF
length: 14; D: TRBD2; V: TRBV5-1; J: TRBJ2-1; DNA: TGCGCCAGTTCCGGGGTAGCGGGAAGGAATGAGCAGTTCTTC; CDR3: CASSGVAGRNEQFF